This T cell receptor (beta chain) was captured by sequencing in a study of PD-L1 blockade in urothelial cancer. About the study: When patients started atezolizumab in the mid-2010s, it was given at 1,200 mg intravenously every 3 weeks. Researchers found blood samples held a median of approximately 150,000 T cells. Study results and caveats: By 3 weeks, tumor-associated blood clones had expanded more in durable-benefit patients.

Details on this clone: No antigen is known for it.

With 5 bases removed from V and 4 bases from J, the gap between germline ends came to 11 bases. CDR3 length: 13 residues. From germline, CDR1 is KGHSH and CDR2 LQKENI. Stated time point: pretreatment peripheral blood. Profiled with immunoSEQ multiplex PCR; TCRdb holds only in-frame clones, not every one. Of tens of thousands of clones listed, about 81% are singletons. The chain has TRBV18 and TRBJ2-5; D perhaps matches TRBD2 (6 bases). Sequencing used PBMCs, obtained around atezolizumab (anti-PD-L1) treatment. The receptor was derived from a man aged 65-85 years with urothelial cancer. The CDR3 nucleotides are TGTGCCAGCTCAGTCCAGGGAGGAGAGACCCAGTACTTC. This sequence encodes CASSVQGGETQYF.